A single sample is the source of the 5 T cell receptor beta chains below, sequenced in a study of CD8 T cells in Susac syndrome. The RNA, roughly 0.5 to 1 ug, was put through reverse transcription using random hexamers. TCRdb independently ran MiXCR on the immunoSEQ multiplex PCR reads; one entry per CDR3 protein. The data hold approximately 100,000 distinct CDR3 sequences, with 92% observed a single time. The sample was CD4+ T cells from PBMCs. All receptors derive from a human donor in good health.

CDR3 DNA sequence: TGTGCCAGCAGCCAAAGCAGGGGCCGGGGGGAGACCCAGTACTTC. Amino acids: CASSQSRGRGETQYF. The V and J genes are TRBV7-3 and TRBJ2-5; D is tentatively TRBD1 or TRBD2 (6 bases each). Per germline, CDR1 SGHTA and CDR2 FQGTGA. Trimming stripped 5 bases from V and 5 bases from J, with 18 bases between. The CDR3 length is 15 residues.

The chain is built from TRBV19 and TRBJ1-5, with D possibly being TRBD1 (6 bases). The V gene's germline CDR1 is LNHDA and CDR2 SQIVND (reference sequence). The CDR3 is 17 amino acids. The germline V and J ends were trimmed by 2 bases and 3 bases, with 17 bases remaining between them. CDR3 residues: CASSILGTRTANQPQHF. CDR3 DNA sequence: TGTGCCAGTAGTATACTCGGGACGAGGACAGCCAATCAGCCCCAGCATTTT.

This sequence joins TRBV3-1 and TRBJ2-1; TRBD2 might be the D (5 bases). This CDR3 has 13 residues. Per the germline V gene, CDR1 is LGHDT and CDR2 is YNNKEL (reference sequence). V gave up 7 bases and J gave up 6 bases, with 13 bases separating them. CDR3 residues: CASTSASFNEQFF. CDR3 sequence (DNA): TGTGCCAGCACGTCGGCTAGCTTCAATGAGCAGTTCTTC.

The J gene is TRBJ2-3, the V gene TRBV7-2; perhaps TRBD1 as D (5 bases). Germline V gives CDR1 SGHTA, CDR2 FQGNSA. The CDR3 extends over 15 amino acids. V gave up 5 bases and J gave up 0 bases, with 12 bases separating them. The CDR3 coding sequence is TGTGCCAGCAGCGTCCGACAGTCTAGCACAGATACGCAGTATTTT. It translates to CASSVRQSSTDTQYF.

The genes are TRBV2 and TRBJ2-3; 7 positions match TRBD2. Germline lookup yields CDR1 SNHLY and CDR2 FYNNEI. This CDR3 has 15 amino acids. V trimming: 6 bases; J trimming: 0 bases; junction bases outside the gene matches: 6. CDR3 nucleotide sequence: TGTGCCAGCAGGGAAACTAGCGCTAGCACAGATACGCAGTATTTT. Amino acids: CASRETSASTDTQYF. Full variable domain (missing parts from reference TRBV2 and TRBJ2-3): EPEVTQTPSHQVTQMGQEVILRCVPISNHLYFYWYRQILGQKVEFLVSFYNNEISEKSEIFDDQFSVERPDGSNFTLKIRSTKLEDSAMYFCASRETSASTDTQYFGPGTRLTVL.